The 29 T cell receptor beta chains in this list originate from one sample, sequenced in a study of shared clonotypes between healthy human individuals. The assay was immunoSEQ multiplex PCR, and TCRdb's table has in-frame clones only and misses some. The data show about 700,000 clones, with 74% seen just once and 1.5% to 2% held by the top ten. The source material was memory CD4+ T cells sorted from blood. Regarding subset: CD45RA-negative fraction. Every receptor here comes from a woman aged 25 to 39 in good health.

This chain joins TRBV6-5 and TRBJ2-5, with TRBD1 identical over 9 bases. Looked up from germline, CDR1 is MNHEY and CDR2 is SVGAGI. CDR3 length: 14 residues. Germline trimming cut 0 bases from V and 5 bases from J; bases unmatched to any gene: 1. The CDR3: CASSYSGQGETQYF. The CDR3 DNA reads as TGTGCCAGCAGTTACTCTGGACAGGGGGAGACCCAGTACTTC.

This rearrangement joins TRBV19 to TRBJ2-5; TRBD1 agrees at 7 bases. Germline CDR1 reads LNHDA; CDR2 reads SQIVND (reference sequence). V was clipped by 0 bases and J by 7 bases; unmatched bases: 5. CDR3 length: 14 amino acids. CDR3 in DNA: TGTGCCAGTAGTATAGACGGGGACAGTGGGACCCAGTACTTC. It is translated as CASSIDGDSGTQYF.

The chain combines TRBV6-5 with TRBJ2-6; D unclear. V lost 8 bases and J lost 0, with 11 bases in between. Germline V CDR1 and CDR2: MNHEY, SVGAGI. This CDR3 has 15 residues. DNA of the CDR3: TGTGCCAGCTCCAGAGAACACTCTGGGGCCAACGTCCTGACTTTC. This encodes CASSREHSGANVLTF.

This chain uses TRBV19 with TRBJ2-6; D call uncertain. Between the trimmed V and J ends, which lost 6 bases and 4 bases, there was a span of 19 bases. The CDR3 spans 17 residues. Germline CDR1 LNHDA, CDR2 SQIVND (reference sequence). DNA for the CDR3: TGTGCCAGTAGCACGTGGGCGGCCTCCTTGGGGGCCAACGTCCTGACTTTC. This gives the protein CASSTWAASLGANVLTF.

The table lists this clone with many counts. This may arise from a read error, as a much more abundant clone is one base away. The same CDR3 arises from other DNA sequences in this sample as well. The CDR3 reads CASSPQRDSYNEQFF. As DNA, the CDR3 is TGTGCCAGCAGCCCTCAGCGGGACTCCTACAATGAGCAGTTCTTC. The J gene is TRBJ2-1, the V gene TRBV7-2, with TRBD2 identical over 7 bases. Germline V gene data show CDR1 as SGHTA and CDR2 as FQGNSA. CDR3 length equals 15 residues. V was pared by 5 bases and J by 0 bases, with 4 bases of the junction left unmatched.

The rearrangement joins TRBV28 to TRBJ1-5; a possible D gene is TRBD1 (5 bases). Germline V gene data show CDR1 as MDHEN and CDR2 as SYDVKM. The germline V and J ends were trimmed by 5 bases and 3 bases, with 14 bases remaining between them. The length of the CDR3 is 15 residues. In DNA form, the CDR3 reads TGTGCCAGCAGTCGTCTGACAGTCGACAATCAGCCCCAGCATTTT. Translated: CASSRLTVDNQPQHF.

Regarding this clone: Other DNA sequences in the same sample also yield this CDR3. CDR3 DNA sequence: TGCGCCAGCAGCTTAGGTAGCGGGAGCTACAATGAGCAGTTCTTC. Amino acid sequence: CASSLGSGSYNEQFF. The chain uses TRBV5-1 and TRBJ2-1; 9 bases match TRBD2. CDR1 and CDR2 (germline): SGHRS, YFSETQ. V dropped 2 bases and J dropped 3; count of bases not matched to a gene: 3. CDR3 length equals 15 residues.

The rearrangement joins TRBV27 to TRBJ2-1; TRBD2 aligns across 13 bases. V shed 5 bases, J shed 2 bases, and the junction held 3 bases outside the gene matches. Germline V gene lookup returns CDR1 MNHEY and CDR2 SMNVEV (reference sequence). The CDR3 spans 16 residues. The CDR3 here is CASSRTSGGTYNEQFF. The CDR3 nucleotides are TGTGCCAGCAGTAGGACTAGCGGGGGAACCTACAATGAGCAGTTCTTC.

The V gene is TRBV6-4, the J gene TRBJ2-3; D tentatively fits TRBD1 or TRBD2 (6 bases each). This CDR3 is 15 amino acids long. Germline loops: CDR1 MRHNA, CDR2 SNTAGT. V was pared by 3 bases and J by 4 bases, with 14 bases between. CDR3 residues: CASSESGAPADTQYF. The CDR3 DNA sequence: TGTGCCAGCAGTGAATCGGGGGCGCCGGCAGATACGCAGTATTTT.

This chain joins TRBV27 and TRBJ1-5; maybe TRBD1 (5 bases). The CDR3 is 13 residues long. Germline assignment: CDR1 MNHEY and CDR2 SMNVEV (reference sequence). V gave up 8 bases and J gave up 4 bases, with 12 bases separating them. CDR3 nucleotides: TGTGCCAGCCGGAGACAGCAAAATCAGCCCCAGCATTTT. Translated, it gives CASRRQQNQPQHF.

In its sample, this clone was seen once. The chain uses TRBV10-2 and TRBJ2-7, with 10 bases matching TRBD2. The J segment lost 5 bases and the V segment lost 8 bases, leaving 12 bases of the junction unmatched. This CDR3 has 15 residues. Germline V CDR1 and CDR2: WSHSY, SAAADI. CDR3 sequence: CASSNRLAGLHEQYF. The DNA of the CDR3 is TGCGCCAGCTCAAACCGACTAGCGGGCCTACACGAGCAGTACTTC.

CDR3: CASGRLAGTDHEQFF. The CDR3 DNA follows: TGTGCCAGCGGAAGACTAGCGGGGACGGACCATGAGCAGTTCTTC. The chain is built from TRBV25-1 and TRBJ2-1; 11 bases match TRBD2. With V trimmed by 8 bases and J by 8 bases, 11 bases remained unmatched. The CDR3 is made up of 15 amino acids. CDR1 is MGHDK, CDR2 SYGVNS, per germline.

This clone was counted between two and nine times. This rearrangement joins TRBV25-1 to TRBJ2-1; TRBD1 might be the D (5 bases). V lost 3 bases and J 4 bases, leaving 13 bases between the germline ends. There are 15 residues in the CDR3. In germline, CDR1 is MGHDK, CDR2 SYGVNS. CDR3 in amino acids: CASSDGADLYNEQFF. The CDR3 region has the DNA TGTGCCAGCAGTGATGGGGCGGATCTATACAATGAGCAGTTCTTC.

This clone has a handful of counts. The V call is TRBV6-5, the J call TRBJ1-5, with 7 bases identical to TRBD1. The V gene's germline CDR1 is MNHEY and CDR2 SVGAGI. The CDR3 is made up of 14 amino acids. J gave up 6 bases and V 4 bases, and 6 bases lay outside the gene matches. CDR3 sequence: CASSSGGGGQPQHF. CDR3 nucleotide sequence: TGTGCCAGCAGTTCCGGAGGGGGCGGTCAGCCCCAGCATTTT.

This clone came up a few times. The chain employs TRBV2 and TRBJ1-1; the match to TRBD1 covers 7 bases. CDR3 size: 13 residues. Trimming removed 3 bases from V and 7 bases from J; junction bases left unmatched: 5. Germline V gene data show CDR1 as SNHLY and CDR2 as FYNNEI. The CDR3 protein is CASSETGKGEAFF. CDR3 nucleotides: TGTGCCAGCAGTGAGACAGGGAAGGGTGAAGCTTTCTTT.

This clone was counted between two and nine times. The gene calls are TRBV15 and TRBJ2-2, with D possibly TRBD1 on 6 matching bases. Trimming cost V 4 bases and J 4 bases, with 19 bases left between them. The CDR3 is made up of 17 amino acids. The V gene's germline CDR1 is LNHNV and CDR2 YYDKDF (reference sequence). The CDR3 DNA follows: TGTGCCACCAGCACGGGTAGCTTTAGGGGGTTCACCGGGGAGCTGTTTTTT. Encoded protein: CATSTGSFRGFTGELFF.

With respect to this clone: The junction and the germline gene differ at one end; a read error may be behind it. This chain uses TRBV4-1 with TRBJ1-3; TRBD1 aligns across 7 bases. CDR1 is MGHRA and CDR2 is YSYEKL in the germline V gene. There are 20 residues in the CDR3. The CDR3: CASSQNRDTGARTSENTIYF. CDR3 coding DNA: TGCGCCAGCAGCCAAAACCGGGACACAGGGGCAAGAACATCTGAAAACACCATATATTTT.

In DNA, the CDR3 is TGTGCCAGCAGCCCCGGACAGGGAGGCAATCAGCCCCAGCATTTT. This codes for CASSPGQGGNQPQHF. V and J are TRBV6-6 and TRBJ1-5, with 8 bases that match TRBD1. CDR1 and CDR2 from the germline V gene are MNHNY and SVGAGI (reference sequence). V dropped 6 bases and J dropped 2; count of bases not matched to a gene: 6. This CDR3 has 15 residues.

J is TRBJ1-1 and V is TRBV25-1; D unresolved. Trimming took 3 bases from V and 3 from J, leaving 5 bases between them. There are 12 residues in the CDR3. Germline lookup yields CDR1 MGHDK and CDR2 SYGVNS. The CDR3 nucleotides read TGTGCCAGCAGTGACACCTACACTGAAGCTTTCTTT. Translated, it gives CASSDTYTEAFF.

The chain is built from TRBV14 and TRBJ2-7; 13 nucleotides match TRBD2. Germline CDR1 and CDR2: SGHDN and FVKESK. Germline trimming cut 4 bases from V and 3 bases from J; bases unmatched to any gene: 3. CDR3 length: 15 residues. CDR3 amino acids: CASSRGLAGVYEQYF. The CDR3 DNA is TGTGCCAGCAGCCGTGGACTAGCGGGAGTCTACGAGCAGTACTTC.

The chain is built from TRBV5-4 and TRBJ2-3, with D unresolved. Trimming pared 0 bases from V and 1 base from J, leaving 3 bases between. Per germline, CDR1 SGHNT and CDR2 YYREEE (reference sequence). The CDR3 consists of 13 residues. The CDR3 here is CASSLEGTDTQYF. The CDR3 coding sequence is TGTGCCAGCAGCTTGGAAGGCACAGATACGCAGTATTTT.

The V call is TRBV14, the J call TRBJ2-7; a weak D match, TRBD2 (6 bases). V shed 4 bases and J shed 6 bases, with 13 bases lying between them. CDR3 length: 13 residues. CDR1 and CDR2 from the germline V gene are SGHDN and FVKESK. The CDR3 DNA is TGTGCCAGCAGCCGCGGGACGCATCTCGAGCAGTACTTC. Protein: CASSRGTHLEQYF.

The chain is built from TRBV27 and TRBJ2-2; D unresolved. The V end lost 2 bases, the J end lost 9 bases, and 13 bases lay between the germline ends. The CDR3 is 14 amino acids. Germline-derived CDR1 and CDR2 are MNHEY and SMNVEV (reference sequence). CDR3 sequence reads: CASSLTRIDRELFF. The CDR3 DNA reads TGTGCCAGCAGTTTAACCCGCATCGACCGGGAGCTGTTTTTT.

This sequence joins TRBV6-5 and TRBJ2-7; tentative D call: TRBD1 (5 bases). In germline, CDR1 is MNHEY, CDR2 SVGAGI. V lost 6 bases to trimming and J lost 2 bases, with 17 bases between them. The CDR3 covers 15 residues. CDR3 sequence: CASRSYFRGTYEQYF. In nucleotides, the CDR3 is TGTGCCAGCAGGTCCTATTTTAGGGGTACCTACGAGCAGTACTTC.

This clone was observed a few times. Other DNA sequences in this specimen translate into the identical CDR3. This rearrangement joins TRBV7-2 to TRBJ2-3; D unresolved. CDR1 is SGHTA and CDR2 is FQGNSA in the germline V gene. The CDR3 totals 12 residues. The ends were cut back, 2 bases at V and 4 bases at J, with 4 bases in the middle. CDR3 in amino acids: CASSLSADTQYF. In DNA form, the CDR3 reads TGTGCCAGCAGCTTAAGTGCAGATACGCAGTATTTT.

This clone was observed a single time. The chain recombines TRBV7-2 with TRBJ2-7; 7 bases align to TRBD2. The CDR3 is made up of 15 amino acids. Germline V lookup: CDR1 SGHTA, CDR2 FQGNSA. Trimming at V came to 1 base and at J to 3 bases, leaving 6 bases not matched to a gene. Here the CDR3 DNA reads TGTGCCAGCAGCTTAGGGCCTCGGGGGGACTACGAGCAGTACTTC. It translates to CASSLGPRGDYEQYF.

The chain has TRBV5-4 and TRBJ2-4, with unresolved D. The V end lost 4 bases, the J end lost 4 bases, and 9 bases lay between the germline ends. The germline V gene has CDR1 SGHNT and CDR2 YYREEE (reference sequence). CDR3 length: 13 amino acids. This CDR3 is CASSKDEKNIQYF. The CDR3 nucleotides read TGTGCCAGCAGCAAGGATGAGAAAAACATTCAGTACTTC.

This chain uses TRBV6-6 with TRBJ2-3; 11 positions match TRBD2. Trimming at V came to 5 bases and at J to 5 bases, leaving 6 bases not matched to a gene. The V gene's germline CDR1 is MNHNY and CDR2 SVGAGI (reference sequence). There are 15 residues in the CDR3. CDR3 nucleotides: TGTGCCAGCAGTCGTCTAGCGGGAGGTGTAGATACGCAGTATTTT. Translating it yields CASSRLAGGVDTQYF.

This clone appeared once. With a far larger clone one base away, a read error is the likely cause. Other DNA sequences of this sample code for an identical CDR3. The chain links TRBV5-1 to TRBJ2-3; D gene uncertain. In germline, CDR1 is SGHRS, CDR2 YFSETQ. The CDR3 has 11 residues. Trimming removed 6 bases from V and 2 bases from J, with 4 bases in between. The CDR3 sequence is CASTNTDTQYF. The CDR3 DNA reads as TGCGCCAGCACAAACACAGATACGCAGTATTTT.